This T cell receptor (beta chain) was captured by sequencing in a study of cytotoxic CD8 clonotypes in ibrutinib-treated CLL. Study-level background: Among the samples, the mean was approximately 260,000 productive templates and roughly 100,000 productive rearrangements.

The CDR3 has 15 amino acids. Method: immunoSEQ multiplex PCR; TCRdb's copy keeps in-frame clones and lacks some. This sample has approximately 100,000 clones, with 58% found just once. As for this clone: Its antigen is not known.

Study-level points and caveats: An increase in clonality occurred at ibrutinib response, followed by a return toward baseline at progression. The study found baseline clonality above age-matched healthy donors, tracking circulating CD8+ T-cell counts. The public clonotypes identified were infrequent and showed contraction or stability on treatment.

This sample comprised PBMCs, obtained after 24 months of ibrutinib treatment. The gene calls are TRBV21-1 and TRBJ2-7; the table's D gene call, TRBD2, was not cross checked with the DNA. TRBV21-1 is tagged as a pseudogene. This clonotype was obtained from a human donor with chronic lymphocytic leukemia. CDR3 sequence reads: CASSGGRVGTYEQYF. The CDR3 nucleotides are TGTGCCAGCAGCGGCGGGAGGGTGGGGACCTACGAGCAGTACTTC.